These T cell receptor beta chains were read from a single sample in a study of T cell responses to AZD1222 COVID-19 vaccine. TCRdb's copy holds only in-frame clones and misses some; the assay was immunoSEQ multiplex PCR. Of 57,000 or so clones in the sample, 60% to 85% were seen once. The sample in question was peripheral blood, obtained 28 days after the second AZD1222 dose. All receptors derive from an adult who received the AZD1222 COVID-19 vaccine. CDR3s include the opening cysteine and the closing phenylalanine or tryptophan. A D gene is named only where the DNA matches it firmly. Some rows have no size entry. The others give once, few or many, or a class for an expanded clone.

d_call	clone_size	j_call	v_call	cdr3_aa	cdr3_nt
-	few	TRBJ1-6	TRBV5-6	CASSLDKYSPLHF	TGTGCCAGCAGCTTGGACAAGTATTCACCCCTCCACTTT
-	-	TRBJ1-2	TRBV19	CASSGTNNYGYTF	TGTGCCAGTAGTGGGACGAATAACTATGGCTACACCTTC
TRBD2	-	TRBJ2-3	TRBV25-1	CASKGGFSTDTQYF	TGTGCCAGCAAGGGAGGGTTTAGCACAGATACGCAGTATTTT
TRBD1	medium-sized	TRBJ1-2	TRBV2	CASKDRGGGYGYTF	TGTGCCAGCAAAGACAGGGGAGGAGGGTATGGCTACACCTTC
TRBD1	few	TRBJ2-2	TRBV6-2/TRBV6-3	CASSPDRGRFPGELFF	TGTGCCAGCAGCCCCGACAGGGGTCGTTTTCCCGGGGAGCTGTTTTTT
-	-	TRBJ1-6	TRBV6-5	CASSYDFSNSPLHF	TGTGCCAGCAGTTACGATTTCTCTAATTCACCCCTCCACTTT
-	-	TRBJ1-4	TRBV18	CASSPPKVMGKNEKLFF	TGTGCCAGCTCACCACCAAAGGTTATGGGGAAAAATGAAAAACTGTTTTTT
-	-	TRBJ1-5	TRBV2	CASTRTAKQPQHF	TGTGCCAGCACCCGGACAGCAAAGCAGCCCCAGCATTTT
-	-	TRBJ1-1	TRBV6-5	CASGGIWNTEAFF	TGTGCCAGCGGGGGGATATGGAACACTGAAGCTTTCTTT
-	-	TRBJ1-1	TRBV12-3/TRBV12-4	CASSSRLVAEAFF	TGTGCCAGCAGTTCCAGGCTAGTCGCTGAAGCTTTCTTT
-	-	TRBJ2-5	TRBV24-1	CATSDMGGETQYF	TGTGCCACCAGTGATATGGGTGGAGAGACCCAGTACTTC
-	-	TRBJ1-6	TRBV5-1	CASSPGDADYNSPLHF	TGCGCCAGCAGCCCCGGGGATGCTGATTATAATTCACCCCTCCACTTT
-	-	TRBJ2-5	TRBV10-3	CAISEFGKETQYF	TGTGCCATCAGTGAGTTCGGTAAAGAGACCCAGTACTTC
-	-	TRBJ1-1	TRBV27	CASSLLTNTEAFF	TGTGCCAGCAGTTTATTGACTAACACTGAAGCTTTCTTT
TRBD2	-	TRBJ2-3	TRBV7-9	CASSFLAGGFFTDTQYF	TGTGCCAGCAGCTTTCTAGCGGGGGGATTTTTTACAGATACGCAGTATTTT
-	-	TRBJ2-7	TRBV7-2	CASSSLSNPYEQYF	TGTGCCAGCAGCTCCCTATCCAACCCCTACGAGCAGTACTTC
-	once	TRBJ1-5	TRBV24-1	CATSDSGGHRQPQHF	TGTGCCACCAGTGATTCTGGGGGGCACAGACAGCCCCAGCATTTT
-	-	TRBJ2-5	TRBV11-2	CASTIQRMETQYF	TGTGCCAGCACCATACAGAGGATGGAGACCCAGTACTTC
-	once	TRBJ1-2	TRBV14	CASSQGIRGIYGYTF	TGTGCCAGCAGCCAAGGAATCCGGGGCATCTATGGCTACACCTTC
-	once	TRBJ2-7	TRBV3-1/TRBV3-2	CASSQDRYEQYF	TGTGCCAGCAGCCAGGACCGCTACGAGCAGTACTTC
-	-	TRBJ2-3	TRBV7-3	CASSSQGDTQYF	TGTGCCAGCAGTTCCCAGGGAGATACGCAGTATTTT
TRBD2	-	TRBJ2-5	TRBV4-2	CASSQEAGTSGGETQYF	TGTGCCAGCAGCCAAGAGGCTGGGACTAGCGGGGGGGAGACCCAGTACTTC
-	-	TRBJ2-1	TRBV11-3	CASSPPSPANEQFF	TGTGCCAGCAGCCCGCCTTCCCCCGCTAATGAGCAGTTCTTC
-	-	TRBJ2-7	TRBV29-1	CSVVDSPYEQYF	TGCAGCGTTGTCGACAGTCCCTACGAGCAGTACTTC
TRBD1	-	TRBJ1-5	TRBV27	CASSDRGNQPQHF	TGTGCCAGCTCCGACAGGGGCAATCAGCCCCAGCATTTT
-	-	TRBJ1-5	TRBV18	CASASGDQPQHF	TGTGCCAGCGCGTCTGGGGATCAGCCCCAGCATTTT
TRBD1	few	TRBJ1-6	TRBV6-5	CASRTGGSYNSPLHF	TGTGCCAGCAGGACAGGGGGCTCCTATAATTCACCCCTCCACTTT
-	few	TRBJ2-7	TRBV7-8	CASSLDRAYEQYF	TGTGCCAGCAGCTTGGACAGAGCCTACGAGCAGTACTTC
TRBD1	medium-sized	TRBJ2-6	TRBV15	CATSGGQTYSGANVLTF	TGTGCCACCAGCGGGGGACAGACCTACTCTGGGGCCAACGTCCTGACTTTC
TRBD1	-	TRBJ2-7	TRBV10-3	CAISEGQAGYEQYF	TGTGCCATCAGTGAGGGACAGGCGGGCTACGAGCAGTACTTC
-	-	TRBJ1-2	TRBV10-3	CAIRDQGLHGYTF	TGTGCCATCCGGGACCAGGGACTCCATGGCTACACCTTC
-	-	TRBJ1-5	TRBV6-6	CASSYSGIQPQHF	TGTGCCAGCAGTTACTCGGGGATTCAGCCCCAGCATTTT
TRBD1	-	TRBJ1-1	TRBV7-9	CASSLERVTGEVFF	TGTGCCAGCAGCTTAGAGAGAGTGACAGGGGAGGTCTTCTTT
-	-	TRBJ2-5	TRBV13	CASRWGEAQETQYF	TGTGCCAGCAGGTGGGGGGAAGCCCAAGAGACCCAGTACTTC
-	-	TRBJ2-5	TRBV6-2/TRBV6-3	CASSQGGETQYF	TGTGCCAGCAGTCAGGGAGGAGAGACCCAGTACTTC
-	once	TRBJ1-1	TRBV7-9	CASSSAGTVNTEAFF	TGTGCCAGCAGCTCGGCCGGGACGGTAAACACTGAAGCTTTCTTT
-	-	TRBJ2-3	TRBV28	CASSPLDGTDTQYF	TGTGCCAGTTCACCCCTCGACGGGACAGATACGCAGTATTTT
TRBD1	-	TRBJ1-5	TRBV4-1	CASSQDTRGDQPQHF	TGCGCCAGCAGCCAAGATACCAGGGGGGATCAGCCCCAGCATTTT
-	-	TRBJ1-1	TRBV2	CASSDRTANTEAFF	TGTGCCAGCAGTGACCGGACAGCAAACACTGAAGCTTTCTTT
TRBD1	-	TRBJ1-3	TRBV6-5	CASRGQGDGNTIYF	TGTGCCAGCAGAGGACAGGGGGATGGAAACACCATATATTTT
-	-	TRBJ2-7	TRBV10-3	CAISENGYEQYF	TGTGCCATCAGTGAGAACGGATACGAGCAGTACTTC
TRBD1	-	TRBJ1-2	TRBV5-1	CASSPTPDRAHYGYTF	TGCGCCAGCAGCCCCACCCCGGACAGGGCACACTATGGCTACACCTTC
-	-	TRBJ2-2	TRBV11-3	CASSFGRLNTGELFF	TGTGCCAGCAGCTTCGGCAGGTTAAACACCGGGGAGCTGTTTTTT
-	-	TRBJ1-5	TRBV14	CASSLPGGRLNQPQHF	TGTGCCAGCAGCCTCCCCGGAGGACGGCTCAATCAGCCCCAGCATTTT
-	few	TRBJ1-2	TRBV5-6	CASSSRSGRSNYGYTF	TGTGCCAGCAGCTCACGGTCAGGGAGGTCGAACTATGGCTACACCTTC
-	-	TRBJ1-5	TRBV7-2	CASSLSGQGGQPQHF	TGTGCCAGCAGCTTAAGTGGGCAGGGTGGCCAGCCCCAGCATTTT
-	-	TRBJ1-1	TRBV4-2	CASSQDRGDSTEAFF	TGTGCCAGCAGCCAAGATAGGGGTGACTCCACTGAAGCTTTCTTT
-	-	TRBJ1-3	TRBV27	CASSPRAVSGNTIYF	TGTGCCAGCAGTCCCCGGGCAGTCTCTGGAAACACCATATATTTT
-	-	TRBJ1-4	TRBV2	CASNRDGATNEKLFF	TGTGCCAGCAACAGGGATGGAGCAACTAATGAAAAACTGTTTTTT
TRBD1	-	TRBJ1-2	TRBV6-5	CASSYGIPDRGNGYTF	TGTGCCAGCAGTTACGGAATACCCGACAGGGGAAATGGCTACACCTTC
-	-	TRBJ1-3	TRBV9	CASSVDPSGGSGNTIYF	TGTGCCAGCAGCGTCGACCCCAGCGGGGGTAGCGGAAACACCATATATTTT
-	-	TRBJ1-4	TRBV7-2	CASSLGQGEEKLFF	TGTGCCAGCAGCTTAGGGCAGGGTGAAGAAAAACTGTTTTTT
TRBD2	-	TRBJ2-7	TRBV11-3	CASSLRGTIGRTYEQYF	TGTGCCAGCAGCTTACGGGGGACTATCGGGAGAACCTACGAGCAGTACTTC
-	-	TRBJ1-5	TRBV6-6	CASSYNSNQPQHF	TGTGCCAGCAGTTACAATAGCAATCAGCCCCAGCATTTT
-	-	TRBJ1-1	TRBV5-1	CASSLGELGAGGLNTEAFF	TGCGCCAGCAGCTTGGGAGAATTAGGGGCGGGGGGCCTGAACACTGAAGCTTTCTTT
-	-	TRBJ1-6	TRBV27	CASSFGAANSPLHF	TGTGCCAGCAGTTTTGGGGCGGCAAATTCACCCCTCCACTTT
TRBD2	-	TRBJ2-1	TRBV28	CASSLNLAGVQFF	TGTGCCAGCAGTTTAAATCTAGCGGGGGTGCAGTTCTTC
TRBD1	-	TRBJ2-1	TRBV6-6	CASSYDRVKQFF	TGTGCCAGCAGTTACGACAGGGTGAAGCAGTTCTTC
TRBD2	-	TRBJ2-1	TRBV7-7	CASSSGTSGVNEQFF	TGTGCTAGCAGCTCCGGGACTAGCGGGGTTAATGAGCAGTTCTTC